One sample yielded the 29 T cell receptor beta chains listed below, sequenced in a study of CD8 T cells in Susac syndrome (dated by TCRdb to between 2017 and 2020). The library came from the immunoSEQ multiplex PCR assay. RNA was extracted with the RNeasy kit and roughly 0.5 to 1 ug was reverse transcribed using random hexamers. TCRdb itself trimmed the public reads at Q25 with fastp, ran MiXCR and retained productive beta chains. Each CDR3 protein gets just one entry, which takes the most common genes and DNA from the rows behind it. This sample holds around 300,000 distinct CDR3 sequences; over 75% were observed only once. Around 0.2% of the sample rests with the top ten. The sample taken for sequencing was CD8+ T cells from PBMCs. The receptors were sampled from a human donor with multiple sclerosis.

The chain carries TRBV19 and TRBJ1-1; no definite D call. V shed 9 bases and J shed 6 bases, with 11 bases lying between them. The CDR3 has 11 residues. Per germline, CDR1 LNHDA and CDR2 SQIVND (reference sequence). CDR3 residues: CASTGGSEAFF. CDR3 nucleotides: TGTGCCAGCACCGGTGGATCTGAAGCTTTCTTT.

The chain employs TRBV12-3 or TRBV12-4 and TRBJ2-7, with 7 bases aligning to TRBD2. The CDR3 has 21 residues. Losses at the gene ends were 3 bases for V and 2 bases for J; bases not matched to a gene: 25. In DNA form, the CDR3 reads TGTGCCAGCAGTTTCTCCCCTGGCATCCCTAGCGGAGGAGACCGAACCTACGAGCAGTACTTC. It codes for CASSFSPGIPSGGDRTYEQYF.

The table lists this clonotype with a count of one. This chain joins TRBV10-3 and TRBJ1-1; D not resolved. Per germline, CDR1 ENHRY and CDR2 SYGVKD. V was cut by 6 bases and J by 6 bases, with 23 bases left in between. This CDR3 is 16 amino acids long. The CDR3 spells CAISKTVRIPTAEAFF. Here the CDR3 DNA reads TGTGCCATCAGCAAGACCGTTCGTATACCGACCGCTGAAGCTTTCTTT.

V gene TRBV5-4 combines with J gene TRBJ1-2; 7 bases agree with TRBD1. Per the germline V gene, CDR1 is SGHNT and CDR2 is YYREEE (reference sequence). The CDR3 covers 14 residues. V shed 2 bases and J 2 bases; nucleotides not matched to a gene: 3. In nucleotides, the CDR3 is TGTGCCAGCAGCTTCGGGACAGTAAACTATGGCTACACCTTC. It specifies CASSFGTVNYGYTF.

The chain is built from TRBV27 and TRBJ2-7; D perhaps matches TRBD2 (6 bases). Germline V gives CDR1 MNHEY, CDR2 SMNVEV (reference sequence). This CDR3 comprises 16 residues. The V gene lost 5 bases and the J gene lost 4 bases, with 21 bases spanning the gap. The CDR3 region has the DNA TGTGCCAGCAGTCCTGAGTGGGGGGAGCTAGGGTACGAGCAGTACTTC. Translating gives CASSPEWGELGYEQYF.

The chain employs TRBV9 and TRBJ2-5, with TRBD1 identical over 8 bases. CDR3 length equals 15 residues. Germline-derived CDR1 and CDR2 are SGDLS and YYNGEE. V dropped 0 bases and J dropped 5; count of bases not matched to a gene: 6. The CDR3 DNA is TGTGCCAGCAGCGTAGGAGGACAGGGTTGGGAGACCCAGTACTTC. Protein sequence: CASSVGGQGWETQYF.

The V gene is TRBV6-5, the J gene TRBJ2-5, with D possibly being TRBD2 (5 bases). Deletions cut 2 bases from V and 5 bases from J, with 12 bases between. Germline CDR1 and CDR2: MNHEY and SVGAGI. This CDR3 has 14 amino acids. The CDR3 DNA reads TGTGCCAGCAGTTACGTCTCGGGAATCGAGACCCAGTACTTC. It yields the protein CASSYVSGIETQYF.

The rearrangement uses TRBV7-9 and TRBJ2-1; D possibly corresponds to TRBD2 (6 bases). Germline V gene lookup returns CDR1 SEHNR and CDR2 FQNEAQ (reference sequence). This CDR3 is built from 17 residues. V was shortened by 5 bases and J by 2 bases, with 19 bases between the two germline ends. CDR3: CASSGGGAVKTYNEQFF. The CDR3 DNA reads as TGTGCCAGCAGCGGAGGCGGGGCGGTCAAAACCTACAATGAGCAGTTCTTC.

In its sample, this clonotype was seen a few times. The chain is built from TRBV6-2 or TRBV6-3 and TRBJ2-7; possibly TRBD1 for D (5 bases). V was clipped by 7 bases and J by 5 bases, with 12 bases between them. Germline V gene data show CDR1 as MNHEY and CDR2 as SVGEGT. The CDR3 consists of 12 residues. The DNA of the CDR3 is TGTGCCAGCATTTCAGGGCCCAACGAGCAGTACTTC. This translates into CASISGPNEQYF.

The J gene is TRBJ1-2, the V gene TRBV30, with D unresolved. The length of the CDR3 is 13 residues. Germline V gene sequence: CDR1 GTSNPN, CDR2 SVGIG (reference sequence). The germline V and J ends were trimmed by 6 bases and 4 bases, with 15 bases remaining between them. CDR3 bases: TGTGCCTGTGGCGGCTCCTCAGCCTATGGCTACACCTTC. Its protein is CACGGSSAYGYTF. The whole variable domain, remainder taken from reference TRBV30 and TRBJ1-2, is SQTIHQWPATLVQPVGSPLSLECTVEGTSNPNLYWYRQAAGRGLQLLFYSVGIGQISSEVPQNLSASRPQDRQFILSSKKLLLSDSGFYLCACGGSSAYGYTFGSGTRLTVV.

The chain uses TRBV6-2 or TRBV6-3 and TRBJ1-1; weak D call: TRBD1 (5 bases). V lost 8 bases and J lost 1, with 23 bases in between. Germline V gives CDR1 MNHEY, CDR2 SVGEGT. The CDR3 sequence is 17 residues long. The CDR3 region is CASFSEGPYRRNTEAFF. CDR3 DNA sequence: TGTGCCAGCTTTTCCGAGGGGCCTTACAGACGGAACACTGAAGCTTTCTTT.

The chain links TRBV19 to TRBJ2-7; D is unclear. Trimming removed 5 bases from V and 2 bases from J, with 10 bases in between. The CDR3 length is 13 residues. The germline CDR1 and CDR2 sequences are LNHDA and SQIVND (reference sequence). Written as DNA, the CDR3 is TGTGCCAGTAGTGCCTCAATTACCTACGAGCAGTACTTC. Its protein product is CASSASITYEQYF.

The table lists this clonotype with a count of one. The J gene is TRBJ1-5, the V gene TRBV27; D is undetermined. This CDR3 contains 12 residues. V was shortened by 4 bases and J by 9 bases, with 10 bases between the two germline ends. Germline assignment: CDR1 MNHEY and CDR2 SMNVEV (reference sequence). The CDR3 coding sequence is TGTGCCAGCAGTTATGGTCCAGGGCCCCAGCATTTT. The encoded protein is CASSYGPGPQHF.

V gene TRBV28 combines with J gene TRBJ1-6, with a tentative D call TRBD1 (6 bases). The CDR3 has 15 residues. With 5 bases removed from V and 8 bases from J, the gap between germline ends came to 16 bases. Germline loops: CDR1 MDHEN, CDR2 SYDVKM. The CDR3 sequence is CASSPPRGDYSPLHF. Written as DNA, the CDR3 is TGTGCCAGCAGTCCCCCCAGGGGTGATTATTCACCCCTCCACTTT.

As DNA, the CDR3 is TGTGCCAGCAGTTTCGGGACAGGGAACGAGCAGTACTTC. Its translation: CASSFGTGNEQYF. V is TRBV27 and J is TRBJ2-7, with 9 bases identical to TRBD1. The CDR3 has 13 residues. Germline values: CDR1 MNHEY, CDR2 SMNVEV (reference sequence). V lost 3 bases and J lost 5; bases outside the gene matches: 2.

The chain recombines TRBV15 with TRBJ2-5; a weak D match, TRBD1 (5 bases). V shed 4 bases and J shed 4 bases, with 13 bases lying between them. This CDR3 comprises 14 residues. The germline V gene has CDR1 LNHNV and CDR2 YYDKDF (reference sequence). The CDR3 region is CATSTPTESETQYF. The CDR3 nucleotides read TGTGCCACCAGCACACCGACAGAATCAGAGACCCAGTACTTC.

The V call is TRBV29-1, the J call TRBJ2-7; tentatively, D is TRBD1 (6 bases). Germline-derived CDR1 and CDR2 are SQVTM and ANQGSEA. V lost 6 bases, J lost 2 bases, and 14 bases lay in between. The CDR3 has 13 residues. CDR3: CSVQGTLTYEQYF. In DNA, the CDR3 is TGCAGCGTCCAGGGGACGCTGACCTACGAGCAGTACTTC.

CDR3 coding DNA: TGTGCCAGCAGTTTCTCCAGGGGAGCCTACGAGCAGTACTTC. It is translated as CASSFSRGAYEQYF. The chain combines TRBV12-3 or TRBV12-4 with TRBJ2-7; the D gene is possibly TRBD1 (6 bases). The ends were cut back, 3 bases at V and 2 bases at J, with 11 bases in the middle. The CDR3 runs to 14 residues.

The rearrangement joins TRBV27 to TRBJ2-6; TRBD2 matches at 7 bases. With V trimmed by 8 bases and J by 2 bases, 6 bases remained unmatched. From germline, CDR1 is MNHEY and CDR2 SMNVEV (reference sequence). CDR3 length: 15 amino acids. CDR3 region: CASRLAWAGANVLTF. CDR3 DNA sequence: TGTGCCAGCCGACTAGCTTGGGCTGGGGCCAACGTCCTGACTTTC.

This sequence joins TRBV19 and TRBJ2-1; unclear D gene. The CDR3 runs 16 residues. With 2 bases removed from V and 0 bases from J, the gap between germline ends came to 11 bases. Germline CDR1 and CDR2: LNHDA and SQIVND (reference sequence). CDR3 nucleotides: TGTGCCAGTAGTATAACTTCGGCGGTCTCCTACAATGAGCAGTTCTTC. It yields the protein CASSITSAVSYNEQFF. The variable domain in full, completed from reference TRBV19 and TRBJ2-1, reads DGGITQSPKYLFRKEGQNVTLSCEQNLNHDAMYWYRQDPGQGLRLIYYSQIVNDFQKGDIAEGYSVSREKKESFPLTVTSAQKNPTAFYLCASSITSAVSYNEQFFGPGTRLTVL.

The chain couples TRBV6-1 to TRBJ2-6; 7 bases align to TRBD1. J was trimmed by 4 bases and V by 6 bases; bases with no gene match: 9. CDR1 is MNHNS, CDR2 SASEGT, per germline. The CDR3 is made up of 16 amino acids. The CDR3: CASSPDRVDGANVLTF. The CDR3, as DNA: TGTGCCAGCAGCCCCGACAGGGTGGACGGGGCCAACGTCCTGACTTTC.

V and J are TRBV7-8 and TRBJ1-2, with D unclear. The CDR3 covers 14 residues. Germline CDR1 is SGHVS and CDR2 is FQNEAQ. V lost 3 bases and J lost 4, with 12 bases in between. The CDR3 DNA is TGTGCCAGCAGCTTGAATACAGACTTCTATGGCTACACCTTC. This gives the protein CASSLNTDFYGYTF.

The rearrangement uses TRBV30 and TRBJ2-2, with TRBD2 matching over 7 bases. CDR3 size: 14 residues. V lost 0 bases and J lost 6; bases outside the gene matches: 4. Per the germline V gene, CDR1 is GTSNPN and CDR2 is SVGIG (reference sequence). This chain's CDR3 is CAWSVGLGAGELFF. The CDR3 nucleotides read TGTGCCTGGAGTGTAGGACTAGGGGCCGGGGAGCTGTTTTTT.

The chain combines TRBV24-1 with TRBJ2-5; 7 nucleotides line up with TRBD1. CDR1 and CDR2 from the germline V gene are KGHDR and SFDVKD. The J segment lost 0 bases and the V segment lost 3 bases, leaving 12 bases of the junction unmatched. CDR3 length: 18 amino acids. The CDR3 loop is CATSDVRFGTEYQETQYF. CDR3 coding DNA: TGTGCCACCAGTGATGTGCGTTTTGGGACAGAGTACCAAGAGACCCAGTACTTC.

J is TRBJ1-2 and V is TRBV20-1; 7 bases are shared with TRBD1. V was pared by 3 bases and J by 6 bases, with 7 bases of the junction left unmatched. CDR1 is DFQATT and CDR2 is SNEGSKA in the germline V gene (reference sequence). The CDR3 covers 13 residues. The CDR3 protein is CSARDRSGHGYTF. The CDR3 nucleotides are TGCAGTGCTAGGGACAGGTCCGGGCATGGCTACACCTTC.

This CDR3 reads CSAAPGLSNTGELFF. CDR3 bases: TGCAGCGCCGCTCCCGGACTGTCGAACACCGGGGAGCTGTTTTTT. The rearrangement uses TRBV29-1 and TRBJ2-2; possible D gene TRBD2, 5 bases. The germline V gene encodes CDR1 SQVTM and CDR2 ANQGSEA. The CDR3 is made up of 15 amino acids. V gave up 7 bases and J gave up 0 bases, with 15 bases separating them.

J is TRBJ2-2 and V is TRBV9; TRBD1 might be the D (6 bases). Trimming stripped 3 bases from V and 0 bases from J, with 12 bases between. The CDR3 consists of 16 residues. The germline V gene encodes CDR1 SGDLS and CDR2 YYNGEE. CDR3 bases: TGTGCCAGCAGCGCCCACAGGGTGTCGAACACCGGGGAGCTGTTTTTT. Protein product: CASSAHRVSNTGELFF.

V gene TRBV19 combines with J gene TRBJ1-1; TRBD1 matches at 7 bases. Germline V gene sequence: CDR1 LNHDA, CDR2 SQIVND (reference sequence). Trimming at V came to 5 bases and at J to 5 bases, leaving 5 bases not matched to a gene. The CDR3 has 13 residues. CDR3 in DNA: TGTGCCAGTAGTGCCTCAGGGGGGACTGAAGCTTTCTTT. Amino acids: CASSASGGTEAFF.

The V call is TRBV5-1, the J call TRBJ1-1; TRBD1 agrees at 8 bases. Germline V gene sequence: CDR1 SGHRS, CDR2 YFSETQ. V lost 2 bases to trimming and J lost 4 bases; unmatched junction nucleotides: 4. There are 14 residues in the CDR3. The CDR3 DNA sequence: TGCGCCAGCAGCTTCGGACAGGGAAGCACTGAAGCTTTCTTT. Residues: CASSFGQGSTEAFF.